Here is one T cell receptor (beta chain) with its context. This clonotype was observed a few times. Its antigen target is currently unknown. Base qualities were left out, and no much larger clone turns up one base away. The data originate from a study of human T cells and chemical hapten exposure (TCRdb year 2021). The study in broad terms: For sensitization, 2% DPC in acetone was applied to a roughly 2 cm by roughly 2 cm area of upper inner arm skin. Patients additionally received weekly therapeutic DPC doses to the scalp throughout the approximately 24-week study period. Patch tests used Finn chambers with 0.01% DPC on the upper back, scored after 6 days by International Contact Dermatitis Research Group standards. The mostly female patient cohort included alopecia areata with under or over 50% scalp involvement, alopecia totalis and alopecia universalis. Libraries were pooled for sequencing, and variation in per-sample TCR yields was attributed mainly to small differences in library volumes within the pool. The study tracked peripheral blood TCR repertoire changes in vivo during primary and secondary sensitization to the hapten diphenylcyclopropenone (DPC) in alopecia patients. Patient blood was sampled pre-sensitization (week 0) and at 2, 6 and about 24 weeks after DPC sensitization. Blood for TCR sequencing was provided by twenty-nine alopecia patients at one to four time points (pre-sensitization, 2, 6 and 24 weeks).

This specimen's time point label, per the study, means: patch test 2, 6 weeks after DPC sensitization. Read against the paper, the sample's treatment or condition label means: therapeutic diphenylcyclopropenone sensitization with weekly scalp DPC. At every patch-test visit, the blood draw took place before the patch test was put on. To be eligible, patients had to be aged 18 to 70, diagnosed with alopecia and judged suitable for DPC therapy, while pregnant patients were excluded. Total RNA was isolated from unfractionated whole blood collected in Tempus Blood RNA tubes. Library generation was performed with RACE. TCRdb names NextSeq 500 as the instrument used. Library preparation attached unique molecular identifiers to individual cDNA molecules for quantitative, reproducible TCR counting. From each blood RNA sample, both TCR alpha and TCR beta chains were sequenced. In the paper's pipeline: The median number of TCRs per sample was some 100,000, ranging from roughly 23,224 to 700,000. V, J and CDR3 annotation of the TCR reads was performed with the Decombinator software suite. For PS versus PT1 abundance plots, all samples were subsampled to the same number of TCRs (28,000). TCRs were defined as expanded if absent before sensitization and observed at least eight times at the 2-week time point. TCRdb reprocessed the public reads (quality trimming at Q25 with fastp, clone calling with MiXCR) and kept in-frame beta chains. Every distinct CDR3 protein forms one entry, paired with its most common genes and DNA. The authors' filters were not applied to this entry. In this sample the table shows tens of thousands of distinct CDR3 sequences, over 9% of which occur a single time. Around 7% of the sample lies in the top ten.

The full study reports these points: All patients had alopecia, a presumed autoimmune disease, so their immune response might differ from that of healthy individuals. Patch test score was positively correlated with the number of PT1 expanded TCRs, with significance at thresholds 8, 16 and 32 but not at 4. After repeated subsampling, the strength of the expansion versus patch-test correlation and the threshold at which it became significant changed. Compared with pre-sensitization or healthy control sets, expanded TCRs formed significantly more large CDR3 similarity clusters, which is consistent with antigen-driven responses. The number of TCRs above 1 in 1000 frequency did not change with DPC sensitization; there was no evidence of global repertoire structure alterations.

Counted from cysteine to phenylalanine, this CDR3 has 14 amino acids. This entry keeps only the CDR3 DNA: 42 bases, framed from base 1. The germline V gene yields SQVTM for CDR1 and ANQGSEA for CDR2. At the junction V is shortened by 1 base and J by 4 bases; bases outside the gene matches: 3. Source: whole blood, taken in connection with sensitization to the hapten diphenylcyclopropenone (DPC). This TCR was sampled from a woman between 45 and 60 years old with alopecia areata. Some clones in this sample may be carry-over from other donors' samples. This chain is built from TRBV29-1 and TRBJ2-3; 9 middle bases align to TRBD2. The CDR3 protein: CSVEASGTPDTQYF. The DNA sequence is TGCAGCGTTGAAGCTAGCGGGACCCCAGATACGCAGTATTTT.